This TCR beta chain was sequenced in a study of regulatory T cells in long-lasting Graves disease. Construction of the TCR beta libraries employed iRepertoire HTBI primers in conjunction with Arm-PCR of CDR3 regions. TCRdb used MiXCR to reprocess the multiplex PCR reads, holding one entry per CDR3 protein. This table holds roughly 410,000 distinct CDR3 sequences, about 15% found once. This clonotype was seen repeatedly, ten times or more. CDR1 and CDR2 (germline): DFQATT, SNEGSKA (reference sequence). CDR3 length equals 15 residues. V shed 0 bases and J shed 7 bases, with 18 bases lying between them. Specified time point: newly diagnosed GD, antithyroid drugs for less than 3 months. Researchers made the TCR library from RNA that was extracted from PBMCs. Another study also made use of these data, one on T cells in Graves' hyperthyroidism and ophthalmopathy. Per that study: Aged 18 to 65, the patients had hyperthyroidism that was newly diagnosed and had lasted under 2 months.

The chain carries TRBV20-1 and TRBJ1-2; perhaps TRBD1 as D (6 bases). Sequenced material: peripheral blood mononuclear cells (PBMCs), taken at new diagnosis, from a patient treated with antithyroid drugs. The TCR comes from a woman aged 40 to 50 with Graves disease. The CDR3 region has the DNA TGCAGTGCTAGAGAACCCCGGGACACACGCCGTGGCTACACCTTC. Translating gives CSAREPRDTRRGYTF.